This entry lists 23 T cell receptor beta chains sequenced from one sample in a study of T cell changes during pregnancy in multiple sclerosis. The method was immunoSEQ multiplex PCR; TCRdb's version includes in-frame clones alone and lacks a portion of them. The sample has 34,000 or so clones; approximately 87% are singletons. The sample in question was CD8+ T cells from peripheral blood mononuclear cells, obtained after pregnancy. Every receptor here comes from a female donor with multiple sclerosis, enrolled in a pregnancy study.

This sequence joins TRBV5-6 and TRBJ2-7; TRBD1 agrees at 10 bases. The V segment lost 4 bases and the J segment 2 bases; nucleotides outside the gene matches: 3. The CDR3 is 14 residues long. The germline CDR1 and CDR2 sequences are SGHDT and YYEEEE. The CDR3 here is CASSLGTGAYEQYF. DNA for the CDR3: TGTGCCAGCAGCCTCGGGACAGGGGCCTACGAGCAGTACTTC.

The chain couples TRBV7-8 to TRBJ2-3; no clear D gene. The CDR3 consists of 16 residues. Germline V gives CDR1 SGHVS, CDR2 FQNEAQ. The germline V and J ends were trimmed by 4 bases and 4 bases, with 18 bases remaining between them. CDR3 region: CASSSYNPLAADTQYF. CDR3 in DNA: TGTGCCAGCAGCTCTTACAACCCCCTCGCGGCAGATACGCAGTATTTT.

The rearrangement links TRBV7-9 to TRBJ2-3; possibly TRBD1 for D (8 bases). V was trimmed by 5 bases and J by 4 bases, leaving 19 bases between them. CDR1 and CDR2 (germline): SEHNR, FQNEAQ (reference sequence). This CDR3 contains 16 residues. This chain's CDR3 is CASSPQGGAVADTQYF. The CDR3 DNA follows: TGTGCCAGCAGCCCACAGGGGGGGGCCGTTGCAGATACGCAGTATTTT. Full variable domain (rest looked up from reference TRBV7-9 and TRBJ2-3): DTGVSQNPRHKITKRGQNVTFRCDPISEHNRLYWYRQTLGQGPEFLTYFQNEAQLEKSRLLSDRFSAERPKGSFSTLEIQRTEQGDSAMYLCASSPQGGAVADTQYFGPGTRLTVL.

The chain uses TRBV5-1 and TRBJ2-5; tentative D call: TRBD1 (5 bases). Trimming took 7 bases from V and 5 from J, leaving 21 bases between them. The germline CDR1 and CDR2 sequences are SGHRS and YFSETQ. This CDR3 has 15 amino acids. The CDR3, as DNA: TGCGCCAGCCAAGCTTGGCCCGCGGCAGGGGAGACCCAGTACTTC. It is translated as CASQAWPAAGETQYF.

V usage is TRBV9 and J usage is TRBJ2-1; D unresolved. CDR3 length equals 11 residues. The V and J ends lost 0 bases and 8 bases respectively, with 3 bases between them. CDR1 is SGDLS, CDR2 YYNGEE, per germline. The CDR3 coding sequence is TGTGCCAGCAGCGTAGGCGATGAGCAGTTCTTC. Residues: CASSVGDEQFF. The variable domain in full, with the rest retrieved from reference TRBV9 and TRBJ2-1, is DSGVTQTPKHLITATGQRVTLRCSPRSGDLSVYWYQQSLDQGLQFLIQYYNGEERAKGNILERFSAQQFPDLHSELNLSSLELGDSALYFCASSVGDEQFFGPGTRLTVL.

The V and J genes are TRBV4-3 and TRBJ2-5, with 9 bases lining up with TRBD1. CDR1 is LGHNA, CDR2 YSLEER, per germline. The CDR3 contains 15 residues. The ends lost 1 base at V and 4 bases at J; junction bases unmatched: 4. The CDR3 loop reads CASSQVRQGGETQYF. DNA of the CDR3: TGCGCCAGCAGCCAAGTACGACAGGGGGGAGAGACCCAGTACTTC.

This chain links TRBV9 with TRBJ1-6, with TRBD1 matching over 8 bases. This CDR3 has 17 amino acids. Trimming at V came to 2 bases and at J to 6 bases, leaving 10 bases not matched to a gene. CDR1 and CDR2 (germline): SGDLS, YYNGEE. The CDR3 nucleotides are TGTGCCAGCAGCGTCACTTCCCCGACAGGGGTTAATTCACCCCTCCACTTT. This gives the protein CASSVTSPTGVNSPLHF.

The chain employs TRBV11-1 and TRBJ1-1, with D unclear. CDR3 length: 13 amino acids. The V end lost 0 bases, the J end lost 4 bases, and 6 bases lay between the germline ends. Germline-derived CDR1 and CDR2 are SGHAT and FQDESV (reference sequence). The chain's CDR3 is CASSLAGPTEAFF. CDR3 DNA: TGTGCCAGCAGCTTAGCTGGGCCCACTGAAGCTTTCTTT.

The chain is built from TRBV15 and TRBJ2-3, with TRBD2 matching 15 bases. V lost 5 bases to trimming and J lost 5 bases; unmatched junction nucleotides: 5. The CDR3 is 16 residues long. Germline CDR1 is LNHNV and CDR2 is YYDKDF (reference sequence). The CDR3: CATSRTSGGAQDTQYF. In nucleotides, the CDR3 is TGTGCCACCAGCCGGACTAGCGGGGGGGCCCAAGATACGCAGTATTTT.

The chain couples TRBV7-9 to TRBJ2-7; no definite D call. The germline V gene has CDR1 SEHNR and CDR2 FQNEAQ (reference sequence). The germline V and J ends were trimmed by 5 bases and 2 bases, with 10 bases remaining between them. CDR3 length: 13 amino acids. The CDR3 DNA is TGTGCCAGCAGCGAGAAGGAGACCTACGAGCAGTACTTC. This codes for CASSEKETYEQYF.

This clone was seen only once. The rearrangement joins TRBV5-8 to TRBJ2-2; 7 bases map to TRBD1. The CDR3 extends over 15 amino acids. Germline V gives CDR1 SGHTS, CDR2 YDEGEE. With 6 bases clipped from V and 2 bases from J, the junction kept 7 bases outside the gene matches. The CDR3 here is CASNSGQPNTGELFF. The CDR3 bases are TGTGCCAGCAACTCGGGACAGCCAAACACCGGGGAGCTGTTTTTT. Full variable domain (missing parts from reference TRBV5-8 and TRBJ2-2): EAGVTQSPTHLIKTRGQQATLRCSPISGHTSVYWYQQALGLGLQFLLWYDEGEERNRGNFPPRFSGRQFPNYSSELNVNALELEDSALYLCASNSGQPNTGELFFGEGSRLTVL.

This rearrangement joins TRBV11-2 to TRBJ2-7; D may be TRBD1 (6 bases). The CDR3 has 15 amino acids. V shed 0 bases and J shed 7 bases, with 16 bases lying between them. Germline CDR1 is SGHAT and CDR2 is FQNNGV. CDR3 region: CASSLEGGSNGEQYF. In nucleotides, the CDR3 is TGTGCCAGCAGCTTAGAAGGGGGTTCGAATGGGGAGCAGTACTTC.

This clone occurred a few times. The V gene is TRBV6-4, the J gene TRBJ2-5; TRBD2 aligns across 8 bases. The CDR3 consists of 16 residues. Trimming cost V 3 bases and J 2 bases; bases outside gene matches: 8. Germline assignment: CDR1 MRHNA and CDR2 SNTAGT. The CDR3 spells CASSEGAGDGQETQYF. The DNA of the CDR3 is TGTGCCAGCAGTGAAGGAGCGGGGGATGGACAAGAGACCCAGTACTTC.

V gene TRBV4-1 combines with J gene TRBJ2-5; D gene unclear. V shed 3 bases and J shed 2 bases, with 10 bases lying between them. CDR3 length: 14 residues. In germline, CDR1 is MGHRA, CDR2 YSYEKL. CDR3 residues: CASSHFLPQETQYF. As DNA, the CDR3 is TGCGCCAGCAGCCATTTTCTCCCTCAAGAGACCCAGTACTTC.

Of note for this clone: Other DNA sequences in the sample encode the same CDR3. The V and J genes are TRBV5-1 and TRBJ2-1, with D possibly matching TRBD2 (5 bases). The germline V gene has CDR1 SGHRS and CDR2 YFSETQ. Trimming left V 2 bases short and J 8 bases short, with 5 bases between. The CDR3 length is 11 residues. In nucleotides, the CDR3 is TGCGCCAGCAGCTTAGCGGATGAGCAGTTCTTC. It specifies CASSLADEQFF.

This chain connects TRBV7-9 to TRBJ2-7, with D hard to call. V was pared by 5 bases and J by 4 bases, with 9 bases between. The CDR3 consists of 12 residues. Germline V gene data show CDR1 as SEHNR and CDR2 as FQNEAQ (reference sequence). The CDR3: CASSLESYEQYF. The CDR3 DNA sequence: TGTGCCAGCAGCCTCGAGAGTTACGAGCAGTACTTC.

This sequence joins TRBV6-4 and TRBJ2-1, with 14 bases matching TRBD2. This CDR3 contains 16 residues. J lost 7 bases, V lost 3 bases, and 5 bases had no gene match. Germline V gene lookup returns CDR1 MRHNA and CDR2 SNTAGT. The CDR3 region is CASSETSGGASNEQFF. The CDR3 DNA reads as TGTGCCAGCAGTGAGACTAGCGGGGGGGCTTCGAATGAGCAGTTCTTC.

The CDR3 nucleotides read TGTGCCAGCAGCGTAGGCATCGGGGCCGGGGGGAATGAGCAGTTCTTC. As protein: CASSVGIGAGGNEQFF. This chain connects TRBV9 to TRBJ2-1; TRBD2 agrees at 7 bases. The ends lost 0 bases at V and 7 bases at J; junction bases unmatched: 10. CDR3 length: 16 amino acids. The germline V gene encodes CDR1 SGDLS and CDR2 YYNGEE.

The chain is built from TRBV7-9 and TRBJ1-1; no clear D. The ends were cut back, 4 bases at V and 7 bases at J, with 7 bases in the middle. Germline lookup yields CDR1 SEHNR and CDR2 FQNEAQ (reference sequence). This CDR3 spans 11 amino acids. Here the CDR3 DNA reads TGTGCCAGCAGCTACGGTGGTGAAGCTTTCTTT. This codes for CASSYGGEAFF.

The chain combines TRBV6-1 with TRBJ1-1; D is undetermined. The CDR3 spans 14 residues. The germline V gene encodes CDR1 MNHNS and CDR2 SASEGT. The V gene lost 4 bases and the J gene lost 2 bases, with 11 bases spanning the gap. CDR3 region: CASSGSSINTEAFF. The CDR3, as DNA: TGTGCCAGCAGTGGGTCCAGTATAAACACTGAAGCTTTCTTT.

Ten or more counts support this clone. This CDR3 is also generated by other DNA sequences in the sample. The J gene is TRBJ2-3, the V gene TRBV6-4; TRBD2 aligns across 9 bases. V trimming: 0 bases; J trimming: 6 bases; junction bases outside the gene matches: 4. This CDR3 is 15 amino acids long. Germline CDR1 reads MRHNA; CDR2 reads SNTAGT. The CDR3 bases are TGTGCCAGCAGTGACTCTAGCGGGGGTCCTGATACGCAGTATTTT. Residues: CASSDSSGGPDTQYF.

Here the CDR3 reads CASSQDRQGLNTGELFF. The CDR3, as DNA: TGCGCCAGCAGCCAAGATCGACAGGGTTTAAACACCGGGGAGCTGTTTTTT. The chain couples TRBV4-3 to TRBJ2-2; 7 nucleotides match TRBD1. The CDR3 covers 17 residues. The junction had 6 bases not matched to a gene; V was cut back by 0 bases and J by 2 bases. Germline values: CDR1 LGHNA, CDR2 YSLEER.

CDR3 bases: TGTGCCAGCAGCTTGGCCCCGACCGGGGAGCTGTTTTTT. Its translation: CASSLAPTGELFF. This chain connects TRBV5-6 to TRBJ2-2; D gene uncertain. Germline CDR1 and CDR2: SGHDT and YYEEEE. With 0 bases removed from V and 5 bases from J, the gap between germline ends came to 5 bases. The CDR3 covers 13 residues.